These 27 T cell receptor beta chains came from one sample sequenced in a study of OX40 agonist ivuxolimab in advanced cancers. The data were produced by immunoSEQ multiplex PCR, yet TCRdb's version contains in-frame clones alone and is incomplete. Here the sample spans 74,000 or so clones, 80% to 90% being singletons. Sample: CD4+ or CD8+ T cells sorted from blood, taken in a trial of the OX40 agonist ivuxolimab. The receptor source for this set is an adult with an advanced solid tumor such as melanoma, head and neck, liver or kidney cancer.

V and J are TRBV12-2 and TRBJ1-2. TRBV12-2 is flagged as a pseudogene. This CDR3 region has 15 residues. CDR3 sequence reads: CASRLNGGAGYGYTF. The CDR3 DNA sequence: TGTGCAAGTCGCTTAAATGGGGGAGCGGGCTATGGCTACACCTTC.

The chain is built from TRBV10-3 and TRBJ2-3; perhaps D is TRBD1 or TRBD2 (5 bases each). Germline CDR1 is ENHRY and CDR2 is SYGVKD. The CDR3 is 15 amino acids. V was cut by 7 bases and J by 0 bases, with 14 bases left in between. The CDR3 protein is CAITKGSPSTDTQYF. The CDR3 DNA follows: TGTGCCATCACCAAGGGGAGCCCTAGCACAGATACGCAGTATTTT.

The chain is built from TRBV19 and TRBJ1-1, with 9 nucleotides matching TRBD1. Germline CDR1 reads LNHDA; CDR2 reads SQIVND (reference sequence). V dropped 6 bases and J dropped 0; count of bases not matched to a gene: 11. The CDR3 runs 17 residues. The DNA for the CDR3 is TGTGCCAGTAGACCGGGACAGGGAGGTAGAATGAACACTGAAGCTTTCTTT. Its translation: CASRPGQGGRMNTEAFF.

The genes are TRBV10-3 and TRBJ1-5, with 7 positions matching TRBD1. Germline CDR1 and CDR2: ENHRY and SYGVKD. Losses at the gene ends were 6 bases for V and 7 bases for J; bases not matched to a gene: 6. This CDR3 region has 13 residues. The CDR3 is CAIRSDRAQPQHF. DNA of the CDR3: TGTGCCATCAGATCAGACAGGGCCCAGCCCCAGCATTTT.

The J gene is TRBJ2-7, the V gene TRBV6-5, with a tentative D call TRBD1 (5 bases). CDR1 and CDR2 from the germline V gene are MNHEY and SVGAGI. This CDR3 is built from 15 residues. Between the trimmed V and J ends, which lost 2 bases and 4 bases, there was a span of 15 bases. In DNA, the CDR3 is TGTGCCAGCAGTTACCGACACCAGGGCTGGTACGAGCAGTACTTC. Translating gives CASSYRHQGWYEQYF.

This clone was picked up a small number of times. The chain recombines TRBV27 with TRBJ1-2; weak D call: TRBD1 (5 bases). The CDR3 contains 14 residues. The germline V gene encodes CDR1 MNHEY and CDR2 SMNVEV (reference sequence). The V end was cut by 5 bases, the J end by 8 bases, with 18 bases between. The CDR3 DNA follows: TGTGCCAGCAGTAACAGGTTGAGAGGAGGGGGCTACACCTTC. Protein: CASSNRLRGGGYTF.

The rearrangement uses TRBV20-1 and TRBJ2-5, with a weak D call TRBD1 (5 bases). V gave up 7 bases and J gave up 5 bases, with 11 bases separating them. Germline CDR1 reads DFQATT; CDR2 reads SNEGSKA (reference sequence). This CDR3 comprises 11 residues. CDR3 in amino acids: CSVPAGETQYF. The CDR3 coding sequence is TGCAGTGTTCCGGCAGGGGAGACCCAGTACTTC.

The chain couples TRBV6-1 to TRBJ2-5, with D unresolved. The CDR3 spans 14 residues. V lost 4 bases and J 5 bases, leaving 14 bases between the germline ends. Germline assignment: CDR1 MNHNS and CDR2 SASEGT. CDR3 nucleotide sequence: TGTGCCAGCAGTGTGGATACTGTCGTCGAGACCCAGTACTTC. It codes for CASSVDTVVETQYF.

The gene calls are TRBV28 and TRBJ2-1; D may be TRBD1 or TRBD2 (5 bases each). Looked up from germline, CDR1 is MDHEN and CDR2 is SYDVKM. The V and J ends lost 2 bases and 9 bases respectively, with 20 bases between them. The length of the CDR3 is 16 residues. The CDR3 sequence is CASSLGGTGAVREQFF. The DNA for the CDR3 is TGTGCCAGCAGTTTAGGTGGGACCGGGGCGGTTCGTGAGCAGTTCTTC.

The V and J genes are TRBV9 and TRBJ2-5; a weak D match, TRBD1 (6 bases). V was pared by 0 bases and J by 4 bases, with 16 bases between. CDR3 length: 16 residues. Germline lookup yields CDR1 SGDLS and CDR2 YYNGEE. CDR3 protein: CASSVGDNRWVETQYF. The CDR3 bases are TGTGCCAGCAGCGTAGGGGACAATCGCTGGGTAGAGACCCAGTACTTC. Looking up the rest from reference TRBV9 and TRBJ2-5 gives the full variable domain: DSGVTQTPKHLITATGQRVTLRCSPRSGDLSVYWYQQSLDQGLQFLIQYYNGEERAKGNILERFSAQQFPDLHSELNLSSLELGDSALYFCASSVGDNRWVETQYFGPGTRLLVL.

This chain links TRBV6-7 with TRBJ2-7, with 11 bases matching TRBD2. TRBV6-7 is sorted into the ORF group, with uncertain function. The CDR3 has 15 residues. V lost 7 bases, J lost 3 bases, and 8 bases stayed unmatched. The CDR3 reads CASNSLAGGGYEQYF. CDR3 nucleotides: TGTGCCAGCAACTCTTTAGCGGGAGGGGGCTACGAGCAGTACTTC.

The gene calls are TRBV19 and TRBJ1-6; D unclear. The CDR3 has 15 amino acids. V was trimmed by 4 bases and J by 7 bases, leaving 14 bases between them. Germline CDR1 LNHDA, CDR2 SQIVND (reference sequence). The CDR3 DNA reads TGTGCCAGTAGTACGGACTCCCTTGGAAATTCACCCCTCCACTTT. Protein product: CASSTDSLGNSPLHF. The whole variable domain, filled in from reference TRBV19 and TRBJ1-6, reads DGGITQSPKYLFRKEGQNVTLSCEQNLNHDAMYWYRQDPGQGLRLIYYSQIVNDFQKGDIAEGYSVSREKKESFPLTVTSAQKNPTAFYLCASSTDSLGNSPLHFGNGTRLTVT.

The chain recombines TRBV13 with TRBJ1-5; 8 nucleotides match TRBD1. There are 14 residues in the CDR3. Germline V gene lookup returns CDR1 PRHDT and CDR2 FYEKMQ (reference sequence). V shed 6 bases and J 5 bases; nucleotides not matched to a gene: 6. The CDR3 bases are TGTGCCAGCAGTTCAGGGGGCATTGATCAGCCCCAGCATTTT. Its protein product is CASSSGGIDQPQHF.

The chain has TRBV7-2 and TRBJ1-1, with D possibly being TRBD1 (6 bases). Trimming stripped 1 base from V and 4 bases from J, with 10 bases between. The CDR3 is 14 residues long. CDR1 SGHTA and CDR2 FQGNSA come from the germline V gene. In nucleotides, the CDR3 is TGTGCCAGCAGCTTAGTAGGGGGAACCACTGAAGCTTTCTTT. This codes for CASSLVGGTTEAFF.

This sequence joins TRBV12-2 and TRBJ1-1; the tabulated D call, TRBD1, remains unverified against the DNA. TRBV12-2 is designated a pseudogene. The CDR3 length is 19 residues. The CDR3 DNA sequence: TGTGCAAGTCGCTCGGAGAAGGTAGGGGTCCGGCCCCTGAACACTGAAGCTTTCTTT. Protein product: CASRSEKVGVRPLNTEAFF.

The chain has TRBV5-1 and TRBJ2-5; weak D call: TRBD1 (6 bases). The CDR3 totals 15 residues. Germline V gives CDR1 SGHRS, CDR2 YFSETQ. V gave up 3 bases and J gave up 7 bases, with 19 bases separating them. DNA of the CDR3: TGCGCCAGCAGCTCGAGTAATACAGGGTCGCGGACCCAGTACTTC. Amino acids: CASSSSNTGSRTQYF.

The V gene is TRBV2, the J gene TRBJ2-4, with TRBD1 matching over 8 bases. Germline loops: CDR1 SNHLY, CDR2 FYNNEI. V gave up 4 bases and J gave up 0 bases; unmatched junction bases: 5. The CDR3 consists of 16 residues. CDR3 nucleotide sequence: TGTGCCAGCAGTGTAGACAGGGGAAGAGCCAAAAACATTCAGTACTTC. As protein: CASSVDRGRAKNIQYF.

The genes are TRBV19 and TRBJ2-7, with D perhaps TRBD1 or TRBD2 (6 bases each). Germline CDR1 is LNHDA and CDR2 is SQIVND (reference sequence). Trimming pared 11 bases from V and 1 base from J, leaving 18 bases between. The CDR3 is 14 amino acids. This chain's CDR3 is CAPRRGHPSYEQYF. CDR3 sequence (DNA): TGTGCCCCTCGGCGGGGACATCCTTCCTACGAGCAGTACTTC.

V is TRBV7-9 and J is TRBJ2-7; unclear D gene. CDR3 size: 11 residues. Germline V gene lookup returns CDR1 SEHNR and CDR2 FQNEAQ (reference sequence). V gave up 5 bases and J gave up 4 bases, with 6 bases separating them. CDR3 loop: CASSNNYEQYF. The CDR3 nucleotides read TGTGCCAGCAGCAACAATTACGAGCAGTACTTC.

The rearrangement links TRBV5-1 to TRBJ1-1; 8 bases match TRBD1. Germline CDR1 reads SGHRS; CDR2 reads YFSETQ. The CDR3 has 15 residues. V shed 4 bases and J 3 bases; nucleotides not matched to a gene: 8. The CDR3 loop reads CASSAQGAGDTEAFF. In DNA form, the CDR3 reads TGCGCCAGCAGCGCGCAGGGGGCTGGAGACACTGAAGCTTTCTTT.

CDR3 amino acids: CAISAGGEQYF. As DNA, the CDR3 is TGTGCCATCAGCGCGGGGGGTGAGCAGTACTTC. V usage is TRBV10-3 and J usage is TRBJ2-7; 8 bases are shared with TRBD2. The V segment lost 6 bases and the J segment 7 bases; nucleotides outside the gene matches: 2. Germline values: CDR1 ENHRY, CDR2 SYGVKD. The CDR3 is made up of 11 amino acids.

The sample holds a few counts of this clone. This chain links TRBV19 with TRBJ1-5; no firm D call. Per germline, CDR1 LNHDA and CDR2 SQIVND (reference sequence). CDR3 length: 12 amino acids. The V and J ends lost 7 bases and 3 bases respectively, with 7 bases between them. CDR3 bases: TGTGCCAGTAAGGACTCCAATCAGCCCCAGCATTTT. Its translation: CASKDSNQPQHF. The full variable domain, completed using reference TRBV19 and TRBJ1-5, is DGGITQSPKYLFRKEGQNVTLSCEQNLNHDAMYWYRQDPGQGLRLIYYSQIVNDFQKGDIAEGYSVSREKKESFPLTVTSAQKNPTAFYLCASKDSNQPQHFGDGTRLSIL.

The rearrangement joins TRBV11-2 to TRBJ2-1; 9 bases align to TRBD2. Germline CDR1 SGHAT, CDR2 FQNNGV. The CDR3 sequence is 17 residues long. The V gene end was trimmed by 1 base and the J gene end by 7 bases; junction bases not matched to a gene: 11. The CDR3 DNA reads TGTGCCAGCAGCTTAGGGGCTAGCGGGGTATTAAGGAATGAGCAGTTCTTC. It codes for CASSLGASGVLRNEQFF.

The chain links TRBV19 to TRBJ1-2; TRBD1 matches 9 bases. J was trimmed by 6 bases and V by 0 bases; bases with no gene match: 2. The CDR3 loop spans 14 amino acids. In germline, CDR1 is LNHDA, CDR2 SQIVND (reference sequence). The CDR3 protein is CASSIEDRGNGYTF. CDR3 coding DNA: TGTGCCAGTAGTATAGAAGACAGGGGGAATGGCTACACCTTC.

This chain links TRBV18 with TRBJ2-5, with a possible D match to TRBD1 (6 bases). The V gene lost 9 bases and the J gene lost 0 bases, with 11 bases spanning the gap. CDR1 and CDR2 from the germline V gene are KGHSH and LQKENI. The CDR3 covers 13 residues. The CDR3 coding sequence is TGTGCCAGACAAGGGGGTTACCAAGAGACCCAGTACTTC. It codes for CARQGGYQETQYF.

This clone was seen a single time. This sequence joins TRBV6-1 and TRBJ1-5; D remains unclear. CDR1 is MNHNS, CDR2 SASEGT, per germline. Between the trimmed V and J ends, which lost 4 bases and 3 bases, there was a span of 13 bases. There are 15 residues in the CDR3. This chain's CDR3 is CASSVPSLPNQPQHF. The CDR3 DNA reads as TGTGCCAGCAGTGTCCCCAGTTTACCCAATCAGCCCCAGCATTTT.

This chain connects TRBV5-6 to TRBJ1-1; tentative D call: TRBD1 (5 bases). Trimming took 4 bases from V and 4 from J, leaving 23 bases between them. The CDR3 loop spans 17 amino acids. CDR1 and CDR2 from the germline V gene are SGHDT and YYEEEE. DNA for the CDR3: TGTGCCAGCAGCCATGAGCCGATTTGGGGGAGGAGCACTGAAGCTTTCTTT. Amino acids: CASSHEPIWGRSTEAFF.